The 12 T cell receptor beta chains reported below all come from one sample, sequenced in a study of blood T cell repertoires in COVID-19. Assay used: immunoSEQ multiplex PCR; TCRdb lists only in-frame clones, some missing. Of 200,000 to 250,000 clones listed, 83% are singletons. The sample consisted of peripheral blood. The source of these receptors is a human donor in a cohort sampled during active COVID-19.

There are a few counts of this clone. The chain has TRBV11-1 and TRBJ1-2, with 8 bases matching TRBD1. Germline CDR1 SGHAT, CDR2 FQDESV (reference sequence). This CDR3 is built from 16 residues. V was clipped by 5 bases and J by 1 base; unmatched bases: 9. CDR3 region: CASSQTGQGLNYGYTF. CDR3 in DNA: TGTGCCAGCAGCCAGACTGGACAGGGCCTTAACTATGGCTACACCTTC.

V usage is TRBV6-5 and J usage is TRBJ1-4; TRBD1 aligns across 7 bases. This CDR3 comprises 14 residues. From germline, CDR1 is MNHEY and CDR2 SVGAGI. V gave up 6 bases and J gave up 4 bases; unmatched junction bases: 5. CDR3 sequence reads: CASRTGNGNEKLFF. The CDR3 region has the DNA TGTGCCAGCAGGACAGGGAACGGTAATGAAAAACTGTTTTTT.

This chain uses TRBV7-2 with TRBJ2-7; no definite D call. V shed 3 bases and J shed 0 bases, with 12 bases lying between them. The CDR3 totals 15 residues. Germline V lookup: CDR1 SGHTA, CDR2 FQGNSA. CDR3 nucleotide sequence: TGTGCCAGCAGCTTTCAACAGAGTCCCTCCTACGAGCAGTACTTC. This codes for CASSFQQSPSYEQYF.

The CDR3 DNA reads TGTGCCAGCAGCTTACCAGGGGGCCGTAAAAACACTGAAGCTTTCTTT. It is translated as CASSLPGGRKNTEAFF. The genes are TRBV11-2 and TRBJ1-1; the match to TRBD1 covers 8 bases. The germline V gene encodes CDR1 SGHAT and CDR2 FQNNGV. The CDR3 sequence is 16 residues long. The trim removed 2 bases at V and 2 bases at J, leaving 7 bases unmatched.

This clone appeared a few times. The CDR3 bases are TGTGCCAGCAGTGGTTCCGGGACAGGGCCTACCTACGAGCAGTACTTC. It codes for CASSGSGTGPTYEQYF. J is TRBJ2-7 and V is TRBV6-1; 9 bases fit TRBD1. The germline V gene has CDR1 MNHNS and CDR2 SASEGT. This CDR3 has 16 residues. The V gene end was trimmed by 4 bases and the J gene end by 2 bases; junction bases not matched to a gene: 9.

The V call is TRBV18, the J call TRBJ2-6, with 7 bases identical to TRBD1. Unmatched junction bases numbered 5, after V lost 2 bases and J lost 1 base. The CDR3 totals 17 residues. In germline, CDR1 is KGHSH, CDR2 LQKENI. CDR3 in DNA: TGTGCCAGCTCACCAGAGACAGGGAAATCTGGGGCCAACGTCCTGACTTTC. This gives the protein CASSPETGKSGANVLTF.

V usage is TRBV19 and J usage is TRBJ1-4, with D tentatively TRBD1 (5 bases). The germline gives CDR1 LNHDA, CDR2 SQIVND (reference sequence). The ends were cut back, 5 bases at V and 8 bases at J, with 21 bases in the middle. This CDR3 comprises 16 residues. The CDR3 protein is CASSPWIPGQDEKLFF. The CDR3 region has the DNA TGTGCCAGTAGTCCCTGGATTCCAGGGCAGGACGAAAAACTGTTTTTT.

This chain uses TRBV19 with TRBJ2-5; 7 bases fit TRBD1. The CDR3 runs to 16 residues. CDR1 is LNHDA and CDR2 is SQIVND in the germline V gene (reference sequence). Germline trimming cut 8 bases from V and 5 bases from J; bases unmatched to any gene: 17. CDR3 bases: TGTGCCAGTGGCCGTCAGGGGGACGTATTCGTGGAGACCCAGTACTTC. Translating it yields CASGRQGDVFVETQYF.

J is TRBJ2-7 and V is TRBV12-2; TRBD1 was called by the table and not checked on the DNA. TRBV12-2 is flagged as a pseudogene. The CDR3 has 18 residues. The CDR3 bases are TGTGCAAGTCGCTTAGCGGCGAGACAGGGGGGCGGTATATACGAGCAGTACTTC. This translates into CASRLAARQGGGIYEQYF.

This chain links TRBV5-1 with TRBJ2-2, with 7 bases matching TRBD1. Germline V gives CDR1 SGHRS, CDR2 YFSETQ. Trimming cost V 4 bases and J 10 bases; bases outside gene matches: 10. The CDR3 spans 14 residues. The CDR3 DNA reads TGCGCCAGCAGCCCCCGACAGGGAAGTACGGAGCTGTTTTTT. Translating it yields CASSPRQGSTELFF.

The chain carries TRBV30 and TRBJ1-1; 9 bases are shared with TRBD1. CDR3 size: 15 residues. J gave up 6 bases and V 2 bases, and 10 bases lay outside the gene matches. Germline V gene data show CDR1 as GTSNPN and CDR2 as SVGIG (reference sequence). The CDR3 sequence: CAWSRRDRDSPEAFF. The CDR3 nucleotides read TGTGCCTGGAGTAGAAGGGACAGGGATTCCCCTGAAGCTTTCTTT.

The chain recombines TRBV7-6 with TRBJ2-2; 8 bases agree with TRBD2. The CDR3 spans 16 residues. Germline V CDR1 and CDR2: SGHVS, FNYEAQ. The V gene end was trimmed by 7 bases and the J gene end by 4 bases; junction bases not matched to a gene: 11. CDR3 sequence: CASTIHGGEGTGELFF. Written as DNA, the CDR3 is TGTGCCAGCACCATACACGGGGGGGAAGGCACCGGGGAGCTGTTTTTT.